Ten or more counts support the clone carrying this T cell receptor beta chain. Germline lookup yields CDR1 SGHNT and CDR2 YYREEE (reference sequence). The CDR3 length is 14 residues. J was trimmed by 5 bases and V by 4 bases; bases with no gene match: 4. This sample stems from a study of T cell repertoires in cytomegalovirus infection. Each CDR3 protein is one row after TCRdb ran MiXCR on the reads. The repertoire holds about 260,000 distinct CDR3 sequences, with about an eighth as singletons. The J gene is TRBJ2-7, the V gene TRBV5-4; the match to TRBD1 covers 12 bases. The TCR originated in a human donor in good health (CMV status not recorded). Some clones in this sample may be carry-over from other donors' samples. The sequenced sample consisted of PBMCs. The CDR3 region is CASSRGQGADEQYF. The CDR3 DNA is TGTGCCAGCAGCAGGGGACAGGGGGCCGACGAGCAGTACTTC.